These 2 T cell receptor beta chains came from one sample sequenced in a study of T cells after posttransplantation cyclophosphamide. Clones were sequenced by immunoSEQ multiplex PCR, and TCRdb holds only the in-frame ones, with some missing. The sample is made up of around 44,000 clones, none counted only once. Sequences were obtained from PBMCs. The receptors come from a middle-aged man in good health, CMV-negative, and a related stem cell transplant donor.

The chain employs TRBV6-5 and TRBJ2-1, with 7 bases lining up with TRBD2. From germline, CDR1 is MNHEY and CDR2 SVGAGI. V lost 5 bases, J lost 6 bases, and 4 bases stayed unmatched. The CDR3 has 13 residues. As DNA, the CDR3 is TGTGCCAGCAGTACCGGGACTATCAATGAGCAGTTCTTC. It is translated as CASSTGTINEQFF.

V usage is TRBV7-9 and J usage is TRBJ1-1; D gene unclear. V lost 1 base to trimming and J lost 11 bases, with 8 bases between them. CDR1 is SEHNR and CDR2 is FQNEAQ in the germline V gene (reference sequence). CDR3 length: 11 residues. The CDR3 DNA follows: TGTGCCAGCAGCTTAGATGTAATTGCTTTCTTT. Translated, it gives CASSLDVIAFF.